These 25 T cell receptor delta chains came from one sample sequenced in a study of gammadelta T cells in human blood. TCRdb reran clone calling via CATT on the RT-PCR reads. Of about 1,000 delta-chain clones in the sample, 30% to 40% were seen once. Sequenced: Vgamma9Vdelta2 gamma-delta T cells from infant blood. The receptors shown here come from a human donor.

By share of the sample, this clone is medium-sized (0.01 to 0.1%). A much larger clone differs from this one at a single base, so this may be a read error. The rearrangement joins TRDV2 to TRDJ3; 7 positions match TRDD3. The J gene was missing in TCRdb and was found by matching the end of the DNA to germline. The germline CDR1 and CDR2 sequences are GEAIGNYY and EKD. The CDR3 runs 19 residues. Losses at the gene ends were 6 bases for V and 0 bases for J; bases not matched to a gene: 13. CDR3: CACNSWGETSSWDTRQMFF. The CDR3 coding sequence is TGTGCCTGTAACAGCTGGGGGGAAACGAGCTCCTGGGACACCCGACAGATGTTTTTC.

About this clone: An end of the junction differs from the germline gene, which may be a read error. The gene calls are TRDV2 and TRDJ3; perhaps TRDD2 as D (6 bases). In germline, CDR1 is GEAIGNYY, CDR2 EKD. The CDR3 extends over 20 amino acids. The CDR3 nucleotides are TGTGCCTGTGACACATTCCTAGCTGGTAGCCCCTCCTGGGACACCCGACTGATGTTTTTC. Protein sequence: CACDTFLAGSPSWDTRLMFF.

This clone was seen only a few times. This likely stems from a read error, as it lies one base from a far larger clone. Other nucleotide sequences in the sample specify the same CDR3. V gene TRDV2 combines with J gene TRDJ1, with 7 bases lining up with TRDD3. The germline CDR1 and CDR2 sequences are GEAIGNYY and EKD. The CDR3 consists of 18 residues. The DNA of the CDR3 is TGTGCCTGTGACAAACTTCGTACTGGGGACCCTTACACCGATAAACTCATCTTC. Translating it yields CACDKLRTGDPYTDKLIF.

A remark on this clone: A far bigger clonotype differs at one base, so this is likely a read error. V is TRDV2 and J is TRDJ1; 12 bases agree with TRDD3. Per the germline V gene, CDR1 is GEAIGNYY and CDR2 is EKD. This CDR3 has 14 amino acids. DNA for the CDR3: TGTGCCTGTGACATACTGGGGGATACCGATAAAATCATCTTT. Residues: CACDILGDTDKIIF.

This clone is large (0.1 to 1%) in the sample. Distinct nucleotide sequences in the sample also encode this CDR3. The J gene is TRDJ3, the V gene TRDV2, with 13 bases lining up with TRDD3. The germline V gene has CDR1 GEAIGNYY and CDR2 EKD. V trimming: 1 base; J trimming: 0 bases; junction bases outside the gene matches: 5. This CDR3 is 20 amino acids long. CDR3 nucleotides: TGTGCCTGTGACACGACTGGGGGATACGCCAGCTCCTGGGACACCCGACAGATGTTTTTC. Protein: CACDTTGGYASSWDTRQMFF.

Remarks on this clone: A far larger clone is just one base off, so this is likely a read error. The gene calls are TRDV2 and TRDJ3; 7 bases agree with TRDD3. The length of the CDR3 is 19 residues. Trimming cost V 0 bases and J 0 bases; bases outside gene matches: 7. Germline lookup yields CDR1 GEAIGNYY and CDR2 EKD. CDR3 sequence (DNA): TGTGCCTGTGACACCCTGGGGGGTGTAAGCTCCTGGGACACCCGACAGATGTTTTTC. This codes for CACDTLGGVSSWDTRQMFF.

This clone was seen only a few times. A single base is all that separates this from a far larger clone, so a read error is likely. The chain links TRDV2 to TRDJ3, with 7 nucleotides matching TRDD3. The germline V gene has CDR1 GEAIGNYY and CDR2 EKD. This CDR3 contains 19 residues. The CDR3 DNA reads TGTGCCGGTGACAGCTGGGGGGAAACGAGCTCCTGGGACACCCGACAGATGTTTTTC. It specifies CAGDSWGETSSWDTRQMFF.

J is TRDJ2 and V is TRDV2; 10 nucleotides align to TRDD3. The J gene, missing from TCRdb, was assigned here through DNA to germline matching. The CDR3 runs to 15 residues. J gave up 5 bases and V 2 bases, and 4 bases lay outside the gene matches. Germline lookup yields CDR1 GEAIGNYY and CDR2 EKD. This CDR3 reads CACDRVLGDTAQLFF. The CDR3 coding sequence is TGTGCCTGTGACAGGGTACTGGGGGATACAGCACAACTCTTCTTT.

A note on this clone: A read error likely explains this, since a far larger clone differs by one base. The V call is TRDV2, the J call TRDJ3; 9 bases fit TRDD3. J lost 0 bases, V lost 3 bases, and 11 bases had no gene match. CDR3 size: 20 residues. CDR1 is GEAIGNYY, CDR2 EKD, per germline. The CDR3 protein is CACDLLGDHDSSWDTRQMFF. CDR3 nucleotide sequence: TGTGCCTGTGACTTACTGGGGGACCACGACAGCTCCTGGGACACCCGACAGATGTTTTTC.

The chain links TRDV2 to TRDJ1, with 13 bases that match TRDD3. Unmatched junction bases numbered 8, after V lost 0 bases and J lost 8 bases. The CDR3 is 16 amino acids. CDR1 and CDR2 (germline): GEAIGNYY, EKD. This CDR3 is CACDTVLGDTPGKLIF. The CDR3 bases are TGTGCCTGTGACACCGTACTGGGGGATACGCCGGGCAAACTCATCTTT.

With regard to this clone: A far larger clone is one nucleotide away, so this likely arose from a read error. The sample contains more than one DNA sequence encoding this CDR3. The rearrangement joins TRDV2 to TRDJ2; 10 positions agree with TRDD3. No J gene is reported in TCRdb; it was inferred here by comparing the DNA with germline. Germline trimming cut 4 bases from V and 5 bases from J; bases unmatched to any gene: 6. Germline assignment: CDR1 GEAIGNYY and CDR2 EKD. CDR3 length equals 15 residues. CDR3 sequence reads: CACDVLLGDTAQLFF. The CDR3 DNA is TGTGCCTGTGATGTCTTACTGGGGGATACAGCACAACTCTTCTTT.

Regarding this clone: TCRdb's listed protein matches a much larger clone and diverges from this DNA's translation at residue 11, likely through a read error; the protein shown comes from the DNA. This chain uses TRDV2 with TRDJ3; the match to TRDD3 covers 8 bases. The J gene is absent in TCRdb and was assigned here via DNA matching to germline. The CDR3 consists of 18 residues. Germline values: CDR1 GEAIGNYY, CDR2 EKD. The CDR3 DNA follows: TGTGCCTGTGACACCGCCTGGGGGAGCTCCTGCGACACCCGACAGATGTTTTTC. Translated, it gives CACDTAWGSSCDTRQMFF.

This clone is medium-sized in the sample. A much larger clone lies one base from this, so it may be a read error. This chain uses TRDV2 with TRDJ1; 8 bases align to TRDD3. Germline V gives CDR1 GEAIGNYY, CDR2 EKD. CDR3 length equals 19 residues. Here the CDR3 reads CACNTLTTRGIDGADKLIF. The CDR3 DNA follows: TGTGCCTGTAACACCCTTACGACTCGGGGGATAGATGGGGCCGATAAACTCATCTTT.

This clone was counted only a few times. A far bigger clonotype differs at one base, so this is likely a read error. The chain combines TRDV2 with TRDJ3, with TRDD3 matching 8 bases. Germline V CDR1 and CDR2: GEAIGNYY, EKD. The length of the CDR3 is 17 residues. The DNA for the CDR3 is TGTGCCTGTGACACCACTGGGGGCTCCTGGGACAACCGACAGATGTTTTTC. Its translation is CACDTTGGSWDNRQMFF.

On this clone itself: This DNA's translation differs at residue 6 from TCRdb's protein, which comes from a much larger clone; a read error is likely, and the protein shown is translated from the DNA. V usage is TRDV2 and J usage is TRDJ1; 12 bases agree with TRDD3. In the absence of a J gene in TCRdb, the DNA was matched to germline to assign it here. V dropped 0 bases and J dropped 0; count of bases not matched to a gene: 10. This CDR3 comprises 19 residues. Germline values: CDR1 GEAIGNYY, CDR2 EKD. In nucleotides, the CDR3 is TGTGCCTGTGACACCATGTTTACTGGGGGATACAAATACACCGATAAACTCATCTTT. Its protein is CACDTMFTGGYKYTDKLIF.

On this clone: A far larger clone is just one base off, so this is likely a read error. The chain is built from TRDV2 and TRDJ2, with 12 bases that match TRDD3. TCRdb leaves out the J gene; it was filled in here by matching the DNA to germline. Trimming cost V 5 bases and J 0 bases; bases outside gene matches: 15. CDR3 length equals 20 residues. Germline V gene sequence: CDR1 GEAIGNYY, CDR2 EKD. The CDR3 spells CACVNVLGDTRLTLTAQLFF. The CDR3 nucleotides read TGTGCCTGTGTCAATGTACTGGGGGATACTAGGTTAACTTTGACAGCACAACTCTTCTTT.

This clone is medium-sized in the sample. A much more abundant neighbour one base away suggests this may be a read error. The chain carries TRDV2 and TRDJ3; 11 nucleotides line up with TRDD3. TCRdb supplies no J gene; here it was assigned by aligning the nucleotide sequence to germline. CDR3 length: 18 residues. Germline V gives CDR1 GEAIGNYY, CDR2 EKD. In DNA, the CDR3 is TGTGCCAGTGACACGGGCTGGGGGATACCCGGGGACACCCGACAGATGTTTTTC. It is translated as CASDTGWGIPGDTRQMFF.

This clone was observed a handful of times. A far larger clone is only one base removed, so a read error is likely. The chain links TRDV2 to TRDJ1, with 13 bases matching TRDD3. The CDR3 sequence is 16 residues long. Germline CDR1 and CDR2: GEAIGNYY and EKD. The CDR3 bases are TGTGCCTGGGACATACTGGGGGATACGCACACCGATAAACTCATCTTT. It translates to CAWDILGDTHTDKLIF.

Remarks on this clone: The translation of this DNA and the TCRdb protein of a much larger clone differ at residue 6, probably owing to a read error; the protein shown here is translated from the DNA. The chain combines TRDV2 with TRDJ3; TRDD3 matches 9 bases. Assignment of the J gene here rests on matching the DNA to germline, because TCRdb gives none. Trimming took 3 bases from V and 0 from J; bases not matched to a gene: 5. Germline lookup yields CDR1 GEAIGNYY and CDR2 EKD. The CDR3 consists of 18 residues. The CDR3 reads CACDPKGIRSWDTRQMFF. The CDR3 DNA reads TGTGCCTGTGACCCCAAGGGGATACGCTCCTGGGACACCCGACAGATGTTTTTC.

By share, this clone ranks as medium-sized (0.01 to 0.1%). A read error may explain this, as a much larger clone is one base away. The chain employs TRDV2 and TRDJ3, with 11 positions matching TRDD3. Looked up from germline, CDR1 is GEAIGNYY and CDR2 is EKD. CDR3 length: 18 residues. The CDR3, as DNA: TGTGCCAGTGACAATACTGGGGGATACTCCTGGGACACCCGACAGATGTTTTTC. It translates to CASDNTGGYSWDTRQMFF.

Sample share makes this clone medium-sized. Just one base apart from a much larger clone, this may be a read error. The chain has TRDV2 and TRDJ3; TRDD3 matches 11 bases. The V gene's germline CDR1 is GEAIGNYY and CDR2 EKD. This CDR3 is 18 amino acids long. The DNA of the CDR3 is TGTGCCAGTGACACCGTACTGGGGGATACCTGGGACACCCGACAGATGTTTTTC. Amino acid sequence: CASDTVLGDTWDTRQMFF.

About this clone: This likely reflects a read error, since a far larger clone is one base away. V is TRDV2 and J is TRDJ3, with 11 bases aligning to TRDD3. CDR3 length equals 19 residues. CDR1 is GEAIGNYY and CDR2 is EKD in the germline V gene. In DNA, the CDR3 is TGTGCCTGTGTCACCGTACTGGGGGATAGCTCCTGGGACACCCGACAGATGTTTTTC. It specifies CACVTVLGDSSWDTRQMFF.

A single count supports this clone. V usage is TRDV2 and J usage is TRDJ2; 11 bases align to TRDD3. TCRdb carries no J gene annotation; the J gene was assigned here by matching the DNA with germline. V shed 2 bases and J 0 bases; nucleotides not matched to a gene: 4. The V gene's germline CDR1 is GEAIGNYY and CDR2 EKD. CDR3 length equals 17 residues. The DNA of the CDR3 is TGTGCCTGTGACAATGTACTGGGGGATACTTTGACAGCACAACTCTTCTTT. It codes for CACDNVLGDTLTAQLFF.

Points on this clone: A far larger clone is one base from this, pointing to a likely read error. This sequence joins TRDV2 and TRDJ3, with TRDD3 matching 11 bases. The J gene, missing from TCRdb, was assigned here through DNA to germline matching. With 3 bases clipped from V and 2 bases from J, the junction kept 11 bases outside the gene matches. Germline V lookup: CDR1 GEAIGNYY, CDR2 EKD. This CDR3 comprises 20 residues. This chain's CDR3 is CACDAIYGGYAPWDTRQMFF. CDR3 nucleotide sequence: TGTGCCTGTGACGCGATATATGGGGGATACGCCCCCTGGGACACCCGACAGATGTTTTTC.

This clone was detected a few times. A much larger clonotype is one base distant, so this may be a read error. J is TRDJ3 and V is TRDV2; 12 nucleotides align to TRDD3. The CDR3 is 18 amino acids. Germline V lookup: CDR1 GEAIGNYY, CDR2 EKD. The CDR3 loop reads CACDETGGYSWDTRRMFF. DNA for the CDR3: TGTGCCTGTGACGAGACTGGGGGATACTCCTGGGACACCCGACGGATGTTTTTC.